The 20 T cell receptor beta chains reported below all come from one sample, sequenced in a study of blood T cells in healthy people across ages. Sample-barcoded 5' priming and a J-beta primer mix drove a second PCR of about 7 to 12 cycles. One entry per CDR3 protein, called by TCRdb with MiXCR from the 5' RACE reads. There are fewer than 1,000,000 distinct CDR3 sequences in the sample; about 45% occur only once, and 15% to 20% lies in the top ten. The sequenced sample was blood. The receptors derive from a man aged 80 or over in good health.

The chain joins TRBV14 to TRBJ2-3, with D unresolved. Between the trimmed V and J ends, which lost 0 bases and 10 bases, there was a span of 14 bases. Germline CDR1 is SGHDN and CDR2 is FVKESK. The length of the CDR3 is 14 residues. The CDR3 DNA follows: TGTGCCAGCAGCCAAGATCCTGGCCCGTATGCGCAGTATTTT. It codes for CASSQDPGPYAQYF.

This clonotype was seen only a few times. The chain employs TRBV6-5 and TRBJ2-5; 7 positions agree with TRBD1. This CDR3 contains 13 residues. CDR1 and CDR2 (germline): MNHEY, SVGAGI. V shed 0 bases, J shed 8 bases, and the junction held 3 bases outside the gene matches. The CDR3 sequence is CASSYSTGKTQYF. The CDR3 DNA sequence: TGTGCCAGCAGTTACTCGACAGGGAAAACCCAGTACTTC.

The genes are TRBV29-1 and TRBJ2-1; a possible D gene is TRBD2 (5 bases). This CDR3 spans 15 amino acids. CDR1 and CDR2 from the germline V gene are SQVTM and ANQGSEA. V was cut by 6 bases and J by 0 bases, with 15 bases left in between. The CDR3 protein is CSVDNRGSSYNEQFF. The CDR3 DNA follows: TGCAGCGTCGATAACCGAGGGAGCTCCTACAATGAGCAGTTCTTC.

This clonotype was seen a single time. The chain joins TRBV24-1 to TRBJ2-3, with 7 bases fitting TRBD2. Per the germline V gene, CDR1 is KGHDR and CDR2 is SFDVKD. V lost 2 bases, J lost 4 bases, and 8 bases stayed unmatched. The CDR3 is made up of 16 amino acids. CDR3 bases: TGTGCCACCAGTGATTCGCGGGCTAGCGGCGCAGATACGCAGTATTTT. Its translation: CATSDSRASGADTQYF.

Comments on this clonotype: A read error is possible here, since a much larger clone lies one base away. The chain links TRBV5-1 to TRBJ2-5, with 10 bases fitting TRBD2. This CDR3 spans 15 amino acids. V dropped 2 bases and J dropped 2; count of bases not matched to a gene: 3. The germline CDR1 and CDR2 sequences are SGHRS and YFSETQ. As DNA, the CDR3 is TGCGCCAGCAGCTTTAGCGGGAGGAGTCAAGAGACCCAGTACTTC. This encodes CASSFSGRSQETQYF.

The chain employs TRBV7-3 and TRBJ2-2; maybe TRBD1 (6 bases). The CDR3 sequence is 16 residues long. Germline CDR1 is SGHTA and CDR2 is FQGTGA. The V end lost 1 base, the J end lost 6 bases, and 15 bases lay between the germline ends. CDR3 sequence (DNA): TGTGCCAGCAGCTTAATGTCGCCACAGGGTGCCGGGGAGCTGTTTTTT. Encoded protein: CASSLMSPQGAGELFF.

A few counts support this clonotype. The genes are TRBV7-9 and TRBJ2-3; 11 nucleotides match TRBD2. J lost 2 bases, V lost 3 bases, and 16 bases had no gene match. In germline, CDR1 is SEHNR, CDR2 FQNEAQ (reference sequence). This CDR3 is 20 amino acids long. CDR3 in amino acids: CASSFRRGLAGKRFTDTQYF. The CDR3 nucleotides are TGTGCCAGCAGCTTCCGGCGAGGACTAGCGGGCAAGAGGTTCACAGATACGCAGTATTTT.

The chain combines TRBV6-1 with TRBJ2-7; 9 bases are a match to TRBD1. The CDR3 length is 13 residues. Germline-derived CDR1 and CDR2 are MNHNS and SASEGT. V lost 7 bases to trimming and J lost 4 bases; unmatched junction nucleotides: 5. The CDR3, as DNA: TGTGCCAGCATGAGGGACAGGGCGTACGAGCAGTACTTC. Translated, it gives CASMRDRAYEQYF.

The chain has TRBV6-1 and TRBJ2-5, with TRBD2 matching over 12 bases. The CDR3 length is 15 residues. The V gene's germline CDR1 is MNHNS and CDR2 SASEGT. V gave up 6 bases and J gave up 2 bases; unmatched junction bases: 4. For the CDR3, the DNA is TGTGCCAGCAGCGGACTAGCGGGGATACAAGAGACCCAGTACTTC. Its translation: CASSGLAGIQETQYF.

The chain employs TRBV5-1 and TRBJ2-7; possible D gene TRBD2, 6 bases. With 6 bases removed from V and 0 bases from J, the gap between germline ends came to 13 bases. From germline, CDR1 is SGHRS and CDR2 YFSETQ. This CDR3 is built from 14 residues. The CDR3 spells CASNSGGSSYEQYF. CDR3 sequence (DNA): TGCGCCAGCAATAGCGGAGGAAGCTCCTACGAGCAGTACTTC.

This clonotype was recorded at least ten times. The rearrangement uses TRBV20-1 and TRBJ1-2, with 7 bases lining up with TRBD1. The CDR3 runs 15 residues. Germline V CDR1 and CDR2: DFQATT, SNEGSKA (reference sequence). V was pared by 5 bases and J by 0 bases, with 9 bases of the junction left unmatched. The CDR3 here is CSAGDSSVSNYGYTF. DNA for the CDR3: TGCAGTGCTGGGGACAGCTCAGTTTCTAACTATGGCTACACCTTC.

The rearrangement joins TRBV7-2 to TRBJ2-1; TRBD1 matches at 8 bases. The CDR3 totals 16 residues. V gave up 3 bases and J gave up 2 bases; unmatched junction bases: 6. Germline CDR1 is SGHTA and CDR2 is FQGNSA. This CDR3 reads CASSFNPGQAYNEQFF. The CDR3 coding sequence is TGTGCCAGCAGCTTCAATCCGGGACAGGCCTACAATGAGCAGTTCTTC. Using reference TRBV7-2 and TRBJ2-1 for the parts outside the CDR3, the full variable domain is GAGVSQSPSNKVTEKGKDVELRCDPISGHTALYWYRQSLGQGLEFLIYFQGNSAPDKSGLPSDRFSAERTGGSVSTLTIQRTQQEDSAVYLCASSFNPGQAYNEQFFGPGTRLTVL.

This clonotype was seen only a few times. CDR3 nucleotides: TGTGCCAGCAGTTACTCTAGGGACAGCTCTGGGGCCAACGTCCTGACTTTC. Translation: CASSYSRDSSGANVLTF. The chain uses TRBV6-6 and TRBJ2-6, with 7 bases identical to TRBD1. With V trimmed by 0 bases and J by 0 bases, 2 bases remained unmatched. The CDR3 has 17 residues. Germline V gives CDR1 MNHNY, CDR2 SVGAGI (reference sequence).

The chain couples TRBV14 to TRBJ2-7; the D gene is possibly TRBD2 (5 bases). CDR1 is SGHDN, CDR2 FVKESK, per germline. V lost 4 bases to trimming and J lost 0 bases, with 16 bases between them. The CDR3 contains 16 residues. CDR3 bases: TGTGCCAGCAGCCGGAGGTGGGAGCGGAGCTCCTACGAGCAGTACTTC. Its translation is CASSRRWERSSYEQYF.

Turning to this clonotype: One end of the junction fails to match germline, which may point to a read error. This rearrangement joins TRBV4-2 to TRBJ2-1; D gene ambiguous. This CDR3 is built from 15 residues. CDR1 is LGHNA, CDR2 YNFKEQ, per germline. In DNA form, the CDR3 reads TGTGCCAACAGCCAAGGGCCCGGCTCCTACAATGAGCAGTTCTTC. Encoded protein: CANSQGPGSYNEQFF.

The rearrangement uses TRBV27 and TRBJ2-3, with a weak D call TRBD1 (5 bases). Germline lookup yields CDR1 MNHEY and CDR2 SMNVEV (reference sequence). The CDR3 covers 15 residues. V dropped 1 base and J dropped 2 bases, with 10 bases sitting between them. For the CDR3, the DNA is TGTGCCAGCAGTTTATGGCCACAGGCCACAGATACGCAGTATTTT. It specifies CASSLWPQATDTQYF.

The V call is TRBV7-8, the J call TRBJ2-1; D remains unclear. Trimming cost V 1 base and J 10 bases, with 11 bases left between them. The CDR3 consists of 13 residues. Germline-derived CDR1 and CDR2 are SGHVS and FQNEAQ. This chain's CDR3 is CASSLEILGEQFF. DNA for the CDR3: TGTGCCAGCAGCTTAGAGATCCTAGGCGAGCAGTTCTTC.

This chain connects TRBV5-8 to TRBJ2-3; weak D call: TRBD2 (6 bases). The V end was cut by 3 bases, the J end by 4 bases, with 18 bases between. From germline, CDR1 is SGHTS and CDR2 YDEGEE. The CDR3 runs to 16 residues. CDR3 DNA sequence: TGTGCCAGCAGCTCGTTGGGAGGCAGTTTCGCAGATACGCAGTATTTT. It yields the protein CASSSLGGSFADTQYF.

The chain employs TRBV20-1 and TRBJ1-2, with D perhaps TRBD1 (5 bases). Germline loops: CDR1 DFQATT, CDR2 SNEGSKA (reference sequence). V gave up 6 bases and J gave up 2 bases, with 13 bases separating them. The CDR3 consists of 13 residues. This CDR3 is CSAPGGTNYGYTF. In DNA form, the CDR3 reads TGCAGTGCCCCGGGAGGGACCAACTATGGCTACACCTTC.

This clonotype was picked up many times. The rearrangement links TRBV5-6 to TRBJ2-5, with D possibly being TRBD1 (5 bases). Deletions cut 3 bases from V and 3 bases from J, with 12 bases between. Looked up from germline, CDR1 is SGHDT and CDR2 is YYEEEE. CDR3 size: 14 residues. CDR3 sequence reads: CASSYTGPKETQYF. The CDR3 DNA reads TGTGCCAGCAGCTATACAGGTCCTAAAGAGACCCAGTACTTC. The variable domain in full, with the rest retrieved from reference TRBV5-6 and TRBJ2-5, is DAGVTQSPTHLIKTRGQQVTLRCSPKSGHDTVSWYQQALGQGPQFIFQYYEEEERQRGNFPDRFSGHQFPNYSSELNVNALLLGDSALYLCASSYTGPKETQYFGPGTRLLVL.